The 8 T cell receptor beta chains below come from one sample, sequenced in a study of prognosis after radiotherapy for stage I lung cancer. Starting from genomic DNA, TCR beta CDR3 was amplified through two-round multiplex PCR. Every TRBV and TRBJ gene had its own specific primer in first-round PCR. MiXCR, run by TCRdb on the multiplex PCR reads, gives a single entry per CDR3 protein. The table shows around 30,000 distinct CDR3 sequences, with 25% to 40% occurring only once. Sequenced material: PBMCs, taken before or after stereotactic body radiation therapy (not recorded which). The receptors shown here come from a donor over 45 with non-small cell lung cancer.

In the case of this clonotype: Given a much more abundant clone one base away, this may be a read error. The V call is TRBV6-1, the J call TRBJ2-2; 8 bases align to TRBD1. The CDR3 is 15 residues long. The V gene end was trimmed by 3 bases and the J gene end by 2 bases; junction bases not matched to a gene: 2. Germline V gene lookup returns CDR1 MNHNS and CDR2 SASEGT. Here the CDR3 reads CASSDGTGNTGELFF. In DNA, the CDR3 is TGTGCCAGCAGTGACGGGACAGGAAACACCGGGGAGCTGTTTTTT.

This clonotype was observed at least ten times. The V gene is TRBV18, the J gene TRBJ2-1, with 9 bases aligning to TRBD2. V lost 1 base and J lost 7; bases outside the gene matches: 8. This CDR3 spans 16 amino acids. From germline, CDR1 is KGHSH and CDR2 LQKENI. CDR3 DNA: TGTGCCAGCTCACCACTTTTATTAGCGGGAGATAATGAGCAGTTCTTC. The encoded protein is CASSPLLLAGDNEQFF. The variable domain in full, with the rest retrieved from reference TRBV18 and TRBJ2-1, is NAGVMQNPRHLVRRRGQEARLRCSPMKGHSHVYWYRQLPEEGLKFMVYLQKENIIDESGMPKERFSAEFPKEGPSILRIQQVVRGDSAAYFCASSPLLLAGDNEQFFGPGTRLTVL.

This clonotype was found many times. This chain uses TRBV7-2 with TRBJ2-5; 10 positions match TRBD2. The germline CDR1 and CDR2 sequences are SGHTA and FQGNSA. V trimming: 5 bases; J trimming: 5 bases; junction bases outside the gene matches: 5. This CDR3 spans 14 amino acids. The CDR3 is CASSTPSGSETQYF. The CDR3 nucleotides read TGTGCCAGCAGCACTCCTAGCGGGAGTGAGACCCAGTACTTC.

V gene TRBV5-5 combines with J gene TRBJ2-7; TRBD1 matches at 9 bases. This CDR3 has 17 amino acids. Trimming removed 5 bases from V and 3 bases from J; junction bases left unmatched: 15. Germline-derived CDR1 and CDR2 are SGHKS and YYEKEE (reference sequence). The CDR3 bases are TGTGCCAGCAGGCCGGGACAGGGACTACGGGTGAGCTACGAGCAGTACTTC. Protein: CASRPGQGLRVSYEQYF.

The chain combines TRBV30 with TRBJ1-2, with a possible D match to TRBD1 (6 bases). The CDR3 is 13 amino acids. From germline, CDR1 is GTSNPN and CDR2 SVGIG (reference sequence). With 1 base removed from V and 6 bases from J, the gap between germline ends came to 12 bases. The DNA for the CDR3 is TGTGCCTGGAGTGACAGGGTTGGGGATGGCTACACCTTC. Residues: CAWSDRVGDGYTF. The whole variable domain, remainder taken from reference TRBV30 and TRBJ1-2, is SQTIHQWPATLVQPVGSPLSLECTVEGTSNPNLYWYRQAAGRGLQLLFYSVGIGQISSEVPQNLSASRPQDRQFILSSKKLLLSDSGFYLCAWSDRVGDGYTFGSGTRLTVV.

This clonotype was observed many times. V is TRBV15 and J is TRBJ2-1; unclear D gene. Deletions cut 0 bases from V and 1 base from J, with 7 bases between. Germline V CDR1 and CDR2: LNHNV, YYDKDF (reference sequence). The CDR3 is 15 amino acids. CDR3 residues: CATSREDESYNEQFF. CDR3 DNA: TGTGCCACCAGCAGAGAAGACGAATCCTACAATGAGCAGTTCTTC.

In this sample, this clonotype turned up many times. This chain links TRBV2 with TRBJ2-7; D unclear. CDR1 and CDR2 from the germline V gene are SNHLY and FYNNEI. The CDR3 extends over 13 amino acids. The ends were cut back, 3 bases at V and 6 bases at J, with 12 bases in the middle. CDR3 DNA: TGTGCCAGCAGTGATGAAGAGCCGAGCGAGCAGTACTTC. Translation: CASSDEEPSEQYF.

This clonotype was seen more than once but under ten times. This likely reflects a read error, since a far larger clone is one base away. This rearrangement joins TRBV6-9 to TRBJ2-7, with D possibly being TRBD1 (6 bases). This CDR3 region has 16 residues. Trimming left V 3 bases short and J 3 bases short, with 18 bases between. The germline V gene encodes CDR1 MNHGY and CDR2 SVAAGI. CDR3 residues: CASSYFGEGGLYEQYF. The CDR3 nucleotides read TGTGCCAGCAGTTACTTTGGGGAAGGGGGTCTCTACGAGCAGTACTTC.